The entry below gives a single TCR beta chain sequence along with its context. What it recognizes is unknown. This specimen belongs to a study of OX40 agonist ivuxolimab in advanced cancers. About the research overall: Earlier anti-PD-1, anti-PD-L1 or anti-CTLA-4 therapy was permitted; 40% had received some.

General observations from the study: Certain nonresponders likewise exhibited a low normalized T-cell clonal expansion. Expanded clones were, on average, more numerous in CD8+ T cells than in CD4+. Researchers did not determine the expanded peripheral T cells' antigen specificity.

The repertoire was sequenced with immunoSEQ multiplex PCR; TCRdb's copy has only in-frame clones and lacks some. This repertoire shows nearly 80,000 clones, less than 95% found once; its top ten account for less than 0.35%. The CDR3 sequence is 16 residues long. V lost 4 bases and J lost 0, with 13 bases in between. Germline assignment: CDR1 ENHRY and CDR2 SYGVKD. This TCR came from an adult with an advanced solid tumor such as melanoma, head and neck, liver or kidney cancer. Sequenced here: CD4+ or CD8+ T cells sorted from blood, sampled in a trial of the OX40 agonist ivuxolimab. The chain is built from TRBV10-3 and TRBJ1-3; D ambiguous. The CDR3 sequence is CAISADVRHSGNTIYF. CDR3 nucleotides: TGTGCCATCAGTGCGGACGTACGACACTCTGGAAACACCATATATTTT.